The present T cell receptor beta chain was sequenced within a study of blood T cell repertoires in COVID-19. Study in general: The United States, Italy and Spain supplied acute and convalescent COVID-19 samples. Sources were T cells, B-cell-depleted T cells, or PBMCs; the material itself was cDNA or gDNA.

Original methodology: The authors estimated nucleated cell counts from reference gene primer amplification. The repertoire was sequenced with immunoSEQ multiplex PCR; TCRdb's copy has only in-frame clones and lacks some. The V and J calls and clone size are taken from that table; D and trimming were inferred from the DNA. The table shows roughly 100,000 clones, with around four fifths occurring only once. The V gene's germline CDR1 is GTSNPN and CDR2 SVGIG (reference sequence). This CDR3 contains 12 residues. Deletions cut 6 bases from V and 1 base from J, with 10 bases between. V usage is TRBV30 and J usage is TRBJ2-7, with a weak D call TRBD1 (6 bases). The clonotype originates from a man aged 55 to 70 with acute or convalescent COVID-19. Source material: peripheral blood. CDR3 DNA: TGTGCCTGCTCACAGGGATCCTACGAGCAGTACTTC. Amino acids: CACSQGSYEQYF.